The present T cell receptor (beta chain) was sequenced within a study of T-cell memory formation after mild COVID-19. Study-wide findings and caveats: Proof of SARS-CoV-2 specificity was absent for the second-wave clones that crested on day 37.

Germline V gene data show CDR1 as MNHEY and CDR2 as SVGEGT. With 9 bases removed from V and 3 bases from J, the gap between germline ends came to 4 bases. The CDR3 is made up of 10 amino acids. TCRdb ran MiXCR on the 5' RACE reads and lists one entry per CDR3 protein. The profile shows some 130,000 distinct CDR3 sequences, 16% of them singletons. This clonotype was seen more than once but under ten times. The antigen is unknown. The source is an adult woman who had mild COVID-19 (a few samples of this study predate the infection). Cell type and time point are not known. Sequences were obtained from PBMCs or a T cell subset sorted from them (not recorded which). The chain recombines TRBV6-2 or TRBV6-3 with TRBJ2-3; D not certain. CDR3 bases: TGTGCCAGGAGAACAGATACGCAGTATTTT. This translates into CARRTDTQYF.